The sequence of this TCR beta chain was determined in a study of cytomegalovirus exposure and HLA in healthy donors. This table comes from immunoSEQ multiplex PCR, and its TCRdb copy is limited to in-frame clones, with some not included. The sample comprises 250,000 to 300,000 clones, 90% of which are singletons, and 0.37% rests with the top ten. Unmatched junction bases numbered 8, after V lost 3 bases and J lost 4 bases. Looked up from germline, CDR1 is KGHSY and CDR2 is FQNENV. The CDR3 contains 16 residues. The source of this sequence is a woman aged 18 to 35 in good health and CMV-seronegative. Sequencing used PBMCs. The J gene is TRBJ2-7, the V gene TRBV16; 11 positions match TRBD1. CDR3 residues: CASSQPPGQGVYEQYF. The CDR3, as DNA: TGTGCCAGCAGCCAGCCGCCGGGACAGGGGGTGTACGAGCAGTACTTC.